Listed here are 14 T cell receptor beta chains from one sample, sequenced in a study of shared T cell receptors in the human thymus. Here immunoSEQ multiplex PCR was the method, and the copy in TCRdb shows in-frame clones only, minus some. The sample lists some 720,000 clones, 88% seen once, with approximately 0.01% in the top ten. This same sample was also taken into another study, of human thymus T cells.

Material for sequencing was thymocytes. The receptors shown here come from a boy in the first two years of life with a congenital heart defect.

The rearrangement links TRBV27 to TRBJ2-1; no definite D call. The CDR3 is made up of 12 amino acids. Germline-derived CDR1 and CDR2 are MNHEY and SMNVEV (reference sequence). The germline V and J ends were trimmed by 5 bases and 8 bases, with 10 bases remaining between them. The CDR3 DNA follows: TGTGCCAGCAGTCCTAACAGAGATGAGCAGTTCTTC. This codes for CASSPNRDEQFF.

V and J are TRBV4-3 and TRBJ1-1, with 10 bases fitting TRBD1. V lost 0 bases, J lost 1 base, and 14 bases stayed unmatched. CDR3 length: 20 residues. Per the germline V gene, CDR1 is LGHNA and CDR2 is YSLEER. The CDR3 is CASSQDRGQDRGLRNTEAFF. The CDR3 coding sequence is TGCGCCAGCAGCCAAGATCGGGGGCAAGACAGGGGGCTCCGGAACACTGAAGCTTTCTTT.

V gene TRBV9 combines with J gene TRBJ1-1; D perhaps matches TRBD1 (5 bases). There are 14 residues in the CDR3. Trimming removed 2 bases at V and 6 bases at J, with 14 bases between. The germline V gene has CDR1 SGDLS and CDR2 YYNGEE. CDR3 residues: CASSVSGGGAEAFF. The CDR3 coding sequence is TGTGCCAGCAGCGTGTCTGGCGGGGGGGCTGAAGCTTTCTTT.

V gene TRBV18 combines with J gene TRBJ1-5; a possible D gene is TRBD1 (6 bases). Germline CDR1 is KGHSH and CDR2 is LQKENI. V lost 6 bases, J lost 8 bases, and 20 bases lay in between. The CDR3 length is 15 residues. The CDR3 nucleotides read TGTGCCAGCTCGTCCTCGGGGGGCAGGCAGGAGCCCCAGCATTTT. Residues: CASSSSGGRQEPQHF.

The chain uses TRBV4-2 and TRBJ1-2; D gene uncertain. This CDR3 region has 14 residues. V was cut by 1 base and J by 3 bases, with 9 bases left in between. From germline, CDR1 is LGHNA and CDR2 YNFKEQ. The chain's CDR3 is CASSQGPSDYGYTF. CDR3 nucleotide sequence: TGTGCCAGCAGCCAAGGGCCTTCTGACTATGGCTACACCTTC.

The V and J genes are TRBV7-9 and TRBJ2-5, with TRBD1 matching 9 bases. V shed 3 bases, J shed 1 base, and the junction held 9 bases outside the gene matches. The V gene's germline CDR1 is SEHNR and CDR2 FQNEAQ (reference sequence). This CDR3 is built from 17 residues. CDR3 protein: CASSLGVRTGAQETQYF. CDR3 sequence (DNA): TGTGCCAGCAGCTTGGGGGTTAGGACAGGGGCCCAAGAGACCCAGTACTTC.

The CDR3 loop is CATSRGYWGREGANYTDTQYF. DNA for the CDR3: TGTGCCACCAGCAGAGGCTACTGGGGGCGGGAGGGCGCCAATTACACAGATACGCAGTATTTT. The chain couples TRBV15 to TRBJ2-3, with 9 bases aligning to TRBD2. Germline CDR1 is LNHNV and CDR2 is YYDKDF (reference sequence). The CDR3 covers 21 residues. J lost 2 bases, V lost 1 base, and 19 bases had no gene match.

V usage is TRBV15 and J usage is TRBJ2-7; D possibly corresponds to TRBD2 (5 bases). Trimming took 5 bases from V and 2 from J, leaving 19 bases between them. CDR3 length equals 16 residues. The germline V gene has CDR1 LNHNV and CDR2 YYDKDF (reference sequence). CDR3 in DNA: TGTGCCACCAGCTGCTACCGGGGTGACCCAACCTACGAGCAGTACTTC. It codes for CATSCYRGDPTYEQYF.

The chain carries TRBV5-4 and TRBJ2-5; possibly TRBD2 for D (6 bases). The CDR3 is 14 amino acids. V gave up 0 bases and J gave up 9 bases, with 15 bases separating them. Germline V gene data show CDR1 as SGHNT and CDR2 as YYREEE (reference sequence). This chain's CDR3 is CASSLGDLGGPQYF. DNA for the CDR3: TGTGCCAGCAGCTTGGGGGACCTCGGAGGGCCCCAGTACTTC.

The V and J genes are TRBV19 and TRBJ2-2; 10 nucleotides line up with TRBD2. V trimming: 4 bases; J trimming: 3 bases; junction bases outside the gene matches: 2. The CDR3 spans 15 residues. Germline CDR1 and CDR2: LNHDA and SQIVND (reference sequence). CDR3: CASSTSGRYTGELFF. CDR3 DNA sequence: TGTGCCAGTAGTACTAGCGGGAGATACACCGGGGAGCTGTTTTTT.

This clone was observed a few times. V and J are TRBV28 and TRBJ2-1; 10 nucleotides match TRBD2. There are 17 residues in the CDR3. Trimming at V came to 2 bases and at J to 5 bases, leaving 9 bases not matched to a gene. Germline assignment: CDR1 MDHEN and CDR2 SYDVKM. The CDR3 DNA reads as TGTGCCAGCAGTTTACGAGGGACTAGCGTACCTGACAATGAGCAGTTCTTC. Its translation is CASSLRGTSVPDNEQFF.

The rearrangement joins TRBV27 to TRBJ2-7; 7 bases align to TRBD1. This CDR3 region has 17 residues. Germline lookup yields CDR1 MNHEY and CDR2 SMNVEV (reference sequence). V lost 6 bases to trimming and J lost 1 base; unmatched junction nucleotides: 15. Here the CDR3 DNA reads TGTGCCAGCAGGGAGAGGACAGGAGATCTCAAGTCCTACGAGCAGTACTTC. Translation gives CASRERTGDLKSYEQYF.

The genes are TRBV14 and TRBJ2-3; D is unresolved. The CDR3 is 16 amino acids. The germline V and J ends were trimmed by 0 bases and 0 bases, with 10 bases remaining between them. CDR1 is SGHDN, CDR2 FVKESK, per germline. CDR3 sequence: CASSQDPRSSTDTQYF. The CDR3 nucleotides are TGTGCCAGCAGCCAAGATCCTAGATCTAGCACAGATACGCAGTATTTT.

The rearrangement uses TRBV4-2 and TRBJ2-7, with 11 bases fitting TRBD2. V dropped 0 bases and J dropped 1; count of bases not matched to a gene: 5. The CDR3 is 17 residues long. Germline V gives CDR1 LGHNA, CDR2 YNFKEQ. For the CDR3, the DNA is TGTGCCAGCAGCCAAGAGGCTAGCGGGAGGAAATCCTACGAGCAGTACTTC. It yields the protein CASSQEASGRKSYEQYF.